A selection of T cell receptor beta chains follows, all from one sample in a study of blood T cell repertoires in COVID-19. Repertoires were generated with immunoSEQ multiplex PCR, while TCRdb's copy carries only in-frame clones and drops some. The table includes around 200,000 clones, approximately 87% detected once. Sequencing used peripheral blood. Receptors originate from a woman aged 55-75 years with COVID-19, enrolled during active disease. The CDR3 runs from the conserved cysteine through the conserved F or W. A D gene is named only where the DNA matches it firmly. Size is stated for part of the rows, as once, few or many counts, or as a class when the clone is expanded.

clone size	J gene	V gene	D gene	CDR3 protein	CDR3 DNA
few	TRBJ2-2	TRBV6-4	TRBD2	CASSGLAGAGELFF	TGTGCCAGCAGCGGACTAGCGGGAGCCGGGGAGCTGTTTTTT
-	TRBJ1-4	TRBV5-1	TRBD1	CASSLRRGQGKLFF	TGCGCCAGCAGCTTGCGGAGGGGGCAAGGAAAACTGTTTTTT
many	TRBJ1-5	TRBV3-1/TRBV3-2	-	CASSQGRTANQPQHF	TGTGCCAGCAGCCAAGGGCGCACAGCAAATCAGCCCCAGCATTTT
-	TRBJ1-1	TRBV30	-	CAWSRHNPEAFF	TGTGCCTGGTCCCGACATAATCCTGAAGCTTTCTTT
-	TRBJ2-7	TRBV27	TRBD2	CASSSGLSYEQYF	TGTGCCAGCAGTTCGGGACTATCTTACGAGCAGTACTTC
-	TRBJ1-2	TRBV3-1/TRBV3-2	-	CASRIGGVGSGYTF	TGTGCCAGCAGAATCGGGGGGGTAGGCAGCGGCTACACCTTC
-	TRBJ2-7	TRBV18	TRBD1	CASSRGTGSYEQYF	TGTGCCAGCTCCCGGGGGACAGGGTCCTACGAGCAGTACTTC
once	TRBJ1-4	TRBV15	TRBD1	CATSRDLDRGEKLFF	TGTGCCACCAGCAGAGATCTGGACAGGGGCGAAAAACTGTTTTTT
-	TRBJ2-2	TRBV9	-	CASRQTTGELFF	TGTGCCAGCAGACAAACCACCGGGGAGCTGTTTTTT
few	TRBJ1-5	TRBV27	-	CASTPYRGNQPQHF	TGTGCCAGCACCCCTTACAGAGGCAATCAGCCCCAGCATTTT
once	TRBJ1-1	TRBV9	TRBD1	CASSPRTGNTEAFF	TGTGCCAGCAGCCCTCGGACAGGGAACACTGAAGCTTTCTTT
-	TRBJ1-1	TRBV6-5	-	CASSYSKGEAGTEAFF	TGTGCCAGCAGTTACTCGAAAGGAGAGGCGGGGACTGAAGCTTTCTTT
-	TRBJ1-1	TRBV4-2	-	CASSYQMGREAFF	TGTGCCAGCAGCTACCAGATGGGGCGTGAAGCTTTCTTT
-	TRBJ2-5	TRBV5-1	TRBD1	CASSKPGQGLQETQYF	TGCGCCAGCAGCAAGCCGGGACAGGGCCTACAAGAGACCCAGTACTTC
-	TRBJ1-2	TRBV11-1	-	CASSPELRYGYTF	TGTGCCAGCAGCCCTGAACTTCGGTATGGCTACACCTTC
once	TRBJ2-7	TRBV10-1	TRBD1	CASSERGQPYEQYF	TGCGCCAGCAGTGAGAGGGGACAGCCTTACGAGCAGTACTTC
-	TRBJ1-6	TRBV12-3/TRBV12-4	-	CASRMEGNSPLHF	TGTGCCAGCAGAATGGAGGGGAATTCACCCCTCCACTTT
-	TRBJ1-2	TRBV25-1	-	CASSEYGQGGGYTF	TGTGCCAGCAGTGAATATGGCCAGGGAGGGGGCTACACCTTC
-	TRBJ1-2	TRBV6-5	TRBD1	CASRSGGPMGYTF	TGTGCCAGCAGGTCAGGGGGCCCTATGGGCTACACCTTC
-	TRBJ2-7	TRBV18	TRBD1	CASSPDRASYEQYF	TGTGCCAGCTCACCGGACAGGGCCTCCTACGAGCAGTACTTC
-	TRBJ2-1	TRBV2	-	CASKPGLVSYNEQFF	TGTGCCAGCAAGCCGGGACTTGTGTCCTACAATGAGCAGTTCTTC
few	TRBJ2-2	TRBV4-3	-	CASSQYPGTGELFF	TGCGCCAGCAGCCAATATCCGGGCACCGGGGAGCTGTTTTTT
-	TRBJ2-7	TRBV15	TRBD2	CATSRITHGLADSSYEQYF	TGTGCCACCAGCAGAATCACCCATGGACTAGCCGATAGCTCCTACGAGCAGTACTTC
-	TRBJ2-1	TRBV28	TRBD1	CASSPSYRGNEQFF	TGTGCCAGCAGTCCCTCATACAGGGGAAATGAGCAGTTCTTC
-	TRBJ2-1	TRBV9	-	CASSVSLNSYNEQFF	TGTGCCAGCAGCGTGTCCCTAAACTCCTACAATGAGCAGTTCTTC
once	TRBJ2-1	TRBV27	TRBD1	CASSFGTGDNEQFF	TGTGCCAGCAGCTTCGGGACAGGCGACAATGAGCAGTTCTTC
-	TRBJ2-5	TRBV5-1	-	CASSLALETQYF	TGCGCCAGCAGCCTGGCCCTGGAGACCCAGTACTTC
-	TRBJ1-2	TRBV6-5	-	CASSYSRGHGYTF	TGTGCCAGCAGTTACTCAAGAGGGCATGGCTACACCTTC
-	TRBJ1-4	TRBV4-3	-	CASSQDLQGGYEKLFF	TGCGCCAGCAGCCAAGATCTTCAGGGAGGTTATGAAAAACTGTTTTTT
-	TRBJ2-1	TRBV7-7	TRBD2	CASSLGTSGSYEQFF	TGTGCTAGCAGCCTCGGGACTAGCGGGAGCTATGAGCAGTTCTTC
-	TRBJ2-7	TRBV2	TRBD1	CASEQGGNEQYF	TGTGCCAGCGAACAGGGGGGAAACGAGCAGTACTTC
-	TRBJ2-2	TRBV27	TRBD1	CASHPGQGMIGELFF	TGTGCCAGCCATCCGGGACAGGGAATGATCGGGGAGCTGTTTTTT
-	TRBJ1-4	TRBV18	TRBD1	CASSPRQGTNEKLFF	TGTGCCAGCTCACCCCGACAGGGGACGAATGAAAAACTGTTTTTT
-	TRBJ1-6	TRBV15	-	CATSRDGAAKDSPLHF	TGTGCCACCAGCAGAGATGGGGCAGCCAAGGATTCACCCCTCCACTTT
-	TRBJ1-3	TRBV6-5	-	CASKRTADGNTIYF	TGTGCCAGCAAAAGGACAGCAGATGGAAACACCATATATTTT
-	TRBJ2-1	TRBV6-9	TRBD2	CASSYSGLANNEQFF	TGTGCCAGCAGTTATTCAGGACTAGCCAACAATGAGCAGTTCTTC
-	TRBJ1-5	TRBV6-2/TRBV6-3	-	CASSPRMGGGNQPQHF	TGTGCCAGCAGTCCCAGGATGGGAGGCGGCAATCAGCCCCAGCATTTT
-	TRBJ1-2	TRBV13	TRBD1	CASSLAQGVVEGYTF	TGTGCCAGCAGCTTAGCCCAGGGGGTGGTTGAAGGCTACACCTTC
-	TRBJ2-7	TRBV4-2	TRBD2	CASSRLAGNPSYEQYF	TGTGCCAGCAGCCGACTAGCGGGAAATCCCTCCTACGAGCAGTACTTC
-	TRBJ2-5	TRBV9	TRBD2	CASSAIGGKMETQYF	TGTGCCAGCAGCGCAATCGGGGGGAAGATGGAGACCCAGTACTTC
-	TRBJ1-5	TRBV7-8	TRBD1	CASSLTGGFQPQHF	TGTGCCAGCAGCTTGACAGGGGGCTTTCAGCCCCAGCATTTT
-	TRBJ2-1	TRBV19	TRBD2	CASSIGDGRSYNEQFF	TGTGCCAGTAGTATTGGCGACGGGAGGTCATACAATGAGCAGTTCTTC
-	TRBJ2-5	TRBV5-6	TRBD2	CASSLVGSGMKTQYF	TGTGCCAGCAGCTTGGTCGGTAGCGGGATGAAGACCCAGTACTTC
-	TRBJ2-1	TRBV20-1	-	CSAKQDSKQFF	TGCAGTGCTAAACAGGATTCTAAGCAGTTCTTC
-	TRBJ2-7	TRBV4-3	TRBD2	CASSQGSSGYYEQYF	TGCGCCAGCAGCCAAGGCTCTAGCGGTTACTACGAGCAGTACTTC
-	TRBJ2-7	TRBV3-1/TRBV3-2	TRBD2	CASSQVIASSGSLYEQYF	TGTGCCAGCAGCCAAGTTATAGCTTCTAGCGGGAGCCTCTACGAGCAGTACTTC
-	TRBJ1-2	TRBV11-2	TRBD1	CASRSLGTGYGYTF	TGTGCCAGCAGGTCTCTCGGGACAGGGTATGGCTACACCTTC